This T cell receptor beta chain was sequenced in a study of blood T cell repertoires in COVID-19. Study-level information: Sources were T cells, B-cell-depleted T cells, or PBMCs; the material itself was cDNA or gDNA.

The assay was immunoSEQ multiplex PCR, and TCRdb's table has in-frame clones only and misses some. The data hold about 250,000 clones, with approximately 90% observed a single time. CDR1 SGHNT and CDR2 YYREEE come from the germline V gene (reference sequence). Trimming removed 2 bases from V and 6 bases from J; junction bases left unmatched: 3. There are 13 residues in the CDR3. The source material was peripheral blood. The receptor's source is a man aged 18 to 29 with active or convalescent COVID-19. This chain links TRBV5-4 with TRBJ2-3; TRBD2 matches 7 bases. CDR3 region: CASSFGGGDTQYF. The CDR3 coding sequence is TGTGCCAGCAGCTTCGGGGGAGGGGATACGCAGTATTTT. Based on the CDR3 plus reference TRBV5-4 and TRBJ2-3, the full variable domain is ETGVTQSPTHLIKTRGQQVTLRCSSQSGHNTVSWYQQALGQGPQFIFQYYREEENGRGNFPPRFSGLQFPNYSSELNVNALELDDSALYLCASSFGGGDTQYFGPGTRLTVL.